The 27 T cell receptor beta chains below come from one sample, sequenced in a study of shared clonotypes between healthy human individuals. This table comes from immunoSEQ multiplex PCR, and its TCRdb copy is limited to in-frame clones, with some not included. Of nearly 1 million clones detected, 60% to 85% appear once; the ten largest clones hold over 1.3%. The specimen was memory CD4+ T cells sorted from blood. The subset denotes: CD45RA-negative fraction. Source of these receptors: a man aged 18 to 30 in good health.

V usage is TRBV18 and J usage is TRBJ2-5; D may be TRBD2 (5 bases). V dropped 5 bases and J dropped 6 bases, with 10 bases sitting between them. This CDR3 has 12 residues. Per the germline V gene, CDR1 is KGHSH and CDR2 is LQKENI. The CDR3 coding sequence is TGTGCCAGCTCAGATTCTAGCAAGACCCAGTACTTC. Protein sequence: CASSDSSKTQYF. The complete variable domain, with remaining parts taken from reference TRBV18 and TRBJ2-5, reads NAGVMQNPRHLVRRRGQEARLRCSPMKGHSHVYWYRQLPEEGLKFMVYLQKENIIDESGMPKERFSAEFPKEGPSILRIQQVVRGDSAAYFCASSDSSKTQYFGPGTRLLVL.

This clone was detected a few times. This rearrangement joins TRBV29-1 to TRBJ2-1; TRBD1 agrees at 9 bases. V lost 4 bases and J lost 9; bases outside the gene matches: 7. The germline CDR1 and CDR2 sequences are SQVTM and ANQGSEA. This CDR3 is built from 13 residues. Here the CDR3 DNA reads TGCAGCGTTGTAACCGGGACAGGGTTTGAGCAGTTCTTC. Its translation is CSVVTGTGFEQFF.

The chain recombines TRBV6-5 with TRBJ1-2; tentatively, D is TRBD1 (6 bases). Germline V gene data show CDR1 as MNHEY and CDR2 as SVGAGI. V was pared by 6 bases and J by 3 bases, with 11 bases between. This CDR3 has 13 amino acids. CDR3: CASRDNRDYGYTF. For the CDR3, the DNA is TGTGCCAGCAGAGACAACAGGGACTATGGCTACACCTTC.

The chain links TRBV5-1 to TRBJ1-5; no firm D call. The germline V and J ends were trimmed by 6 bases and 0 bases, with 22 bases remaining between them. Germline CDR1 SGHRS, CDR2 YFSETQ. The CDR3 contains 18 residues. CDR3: CASNPPVFAFSSNQPQHF. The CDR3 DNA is TGCGCCAGCAACCCCCCTGTTTTCGCCTTTAGTAGCAATCAGCCCCAGCATTTT.

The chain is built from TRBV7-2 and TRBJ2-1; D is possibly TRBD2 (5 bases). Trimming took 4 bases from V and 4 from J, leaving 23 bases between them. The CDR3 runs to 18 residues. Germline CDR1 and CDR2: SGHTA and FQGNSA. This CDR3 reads CASSYPRDGSGRYNEQFF. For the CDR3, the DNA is TGTGCCAGCAGCTACCCCCGGGATGGGAGCGGTAGATACAATGAGCAGTTCTTC.

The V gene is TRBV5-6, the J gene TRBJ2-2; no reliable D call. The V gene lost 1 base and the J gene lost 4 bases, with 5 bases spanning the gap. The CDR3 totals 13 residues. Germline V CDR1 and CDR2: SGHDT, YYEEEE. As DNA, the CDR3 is TGTGCCAGCAGCTTGCTCACCACCGGGGAGCTGTTTTTT. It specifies CASSLLTTGELFF.

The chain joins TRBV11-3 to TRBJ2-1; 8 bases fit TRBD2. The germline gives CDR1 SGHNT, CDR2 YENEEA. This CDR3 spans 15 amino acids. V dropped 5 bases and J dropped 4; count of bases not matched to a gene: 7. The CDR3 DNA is TGTGCCAGCAGCCATTCGAGCGGGGGATACAATGAGCAGTTCTTC. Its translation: CASSHSSGGYNEQFF.

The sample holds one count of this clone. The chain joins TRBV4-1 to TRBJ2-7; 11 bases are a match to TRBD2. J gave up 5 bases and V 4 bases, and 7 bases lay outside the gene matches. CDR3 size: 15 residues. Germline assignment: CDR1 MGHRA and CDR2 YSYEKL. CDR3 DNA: TGCGCCAGCAGCCCTCCTAGCGGGGGGTCCAACGAGCAGTACTTC. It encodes CASSPPSGGSNEQYF.

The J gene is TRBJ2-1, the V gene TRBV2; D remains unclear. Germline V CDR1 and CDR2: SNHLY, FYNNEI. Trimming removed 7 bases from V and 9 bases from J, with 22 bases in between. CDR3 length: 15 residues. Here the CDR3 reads CASTPTTSGRSEQFF. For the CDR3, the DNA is TGTGCCAGCACGCCCACTACCTCGGGCCGAAGTGAGCAGTTCTTC.

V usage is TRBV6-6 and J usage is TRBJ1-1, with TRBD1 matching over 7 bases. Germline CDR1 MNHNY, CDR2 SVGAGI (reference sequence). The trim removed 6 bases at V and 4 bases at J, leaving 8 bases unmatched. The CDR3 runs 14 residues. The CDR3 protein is CASSLQGIGTEAFF. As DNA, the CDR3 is TGTGCCAGCAGCCTACAGGGGATTGGCACTGAAGCTTTCTTT.

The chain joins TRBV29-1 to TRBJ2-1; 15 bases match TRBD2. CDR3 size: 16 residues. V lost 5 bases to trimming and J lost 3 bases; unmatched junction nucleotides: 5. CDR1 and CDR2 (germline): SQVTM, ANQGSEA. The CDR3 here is CSVYPGLAGGYNEQFF. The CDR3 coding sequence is TGCAGCGTTTATCCGGGACTAGCGGGAGGCTACAATGAGCAGTTCTTC.

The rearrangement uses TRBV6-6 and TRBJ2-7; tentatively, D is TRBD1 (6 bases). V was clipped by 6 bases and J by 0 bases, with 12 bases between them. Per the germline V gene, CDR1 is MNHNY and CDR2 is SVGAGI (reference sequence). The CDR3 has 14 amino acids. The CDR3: CASRVGQNSYEQYF. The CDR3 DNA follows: TGTGCCAGCAGGGTTGGACAGAACTCCTACGAGCAGTACTTC.

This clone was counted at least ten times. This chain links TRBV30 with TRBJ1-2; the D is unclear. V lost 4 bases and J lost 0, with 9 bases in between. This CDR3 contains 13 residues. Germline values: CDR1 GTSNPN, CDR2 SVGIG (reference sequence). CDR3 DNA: TGTGCCTGGAACACAGAAGCTAACTATGGCTACACCTTC. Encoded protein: CAWNTEANYGYTF.

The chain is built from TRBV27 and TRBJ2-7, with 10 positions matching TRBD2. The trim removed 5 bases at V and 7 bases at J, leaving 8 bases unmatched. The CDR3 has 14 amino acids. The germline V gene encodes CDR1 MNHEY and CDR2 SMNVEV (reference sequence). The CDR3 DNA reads TGTGCCAGCAGTCCAATAGCGGGGGGCTATGAGCAGTACTTC. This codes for CASSPIAGGYEQYF.

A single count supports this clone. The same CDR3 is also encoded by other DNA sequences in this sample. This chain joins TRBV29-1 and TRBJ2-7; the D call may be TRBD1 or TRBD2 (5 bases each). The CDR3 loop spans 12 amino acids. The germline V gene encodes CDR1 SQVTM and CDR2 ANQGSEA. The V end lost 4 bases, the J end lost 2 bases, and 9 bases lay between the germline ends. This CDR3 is CSVGDGTYEQYF. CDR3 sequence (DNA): TGCAGCGTTGGGGACGGTACCTACGAGCAGTACTTC.

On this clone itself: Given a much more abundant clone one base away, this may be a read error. The DNA of the CDR3 is TGTGCCAGCAGTGGATACGAGCAGTACTTC. Translation: CASSGYEQYF. The chain combines TRBV9 with TRBJ2-7; D not resolved. The CDR3 has 10 amino acids. V lost 5 bases and J lost 4, with 4 bases in between. CDR1 and CDR2 (germline): SGDLS, YYNGEE.

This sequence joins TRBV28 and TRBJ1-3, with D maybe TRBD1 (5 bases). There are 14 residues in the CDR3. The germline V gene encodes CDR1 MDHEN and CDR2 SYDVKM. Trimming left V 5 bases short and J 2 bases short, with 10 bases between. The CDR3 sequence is CASSPLGAGNTIYF. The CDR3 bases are TGTGCCAGCAGTCCCTTGGGGGCTGGAAACACCATATATTTT.

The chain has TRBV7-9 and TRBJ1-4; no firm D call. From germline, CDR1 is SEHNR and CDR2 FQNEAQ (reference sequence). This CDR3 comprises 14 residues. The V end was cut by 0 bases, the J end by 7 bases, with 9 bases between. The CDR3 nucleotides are TGTGCCAGCAGCTTAGCGAGGAGAGCTGAAAAACTGTTTTTT. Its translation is CASSLARRAEKLFF.

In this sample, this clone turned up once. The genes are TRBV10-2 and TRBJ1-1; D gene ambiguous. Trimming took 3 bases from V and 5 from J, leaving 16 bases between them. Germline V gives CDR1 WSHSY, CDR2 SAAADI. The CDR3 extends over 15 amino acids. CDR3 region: CASSDPFYGNTEAFF. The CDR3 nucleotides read TGCGCCAGCAGTGATCCGTTCTATGGTAATACTGAAGCTTTCTTT.

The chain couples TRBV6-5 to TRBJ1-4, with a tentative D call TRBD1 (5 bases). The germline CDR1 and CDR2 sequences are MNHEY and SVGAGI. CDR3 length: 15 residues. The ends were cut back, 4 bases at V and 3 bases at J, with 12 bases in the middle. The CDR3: CASSSSGRSNEKLFF. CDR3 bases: TGTGCCAGCAGTTCGTCAGGGAGGTCTAATGAAAAACTGTTTTTT.

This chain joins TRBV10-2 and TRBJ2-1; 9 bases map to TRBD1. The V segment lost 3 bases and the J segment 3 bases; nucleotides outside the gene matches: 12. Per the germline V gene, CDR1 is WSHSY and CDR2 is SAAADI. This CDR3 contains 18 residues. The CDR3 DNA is TGCGCCAGCAGTGATGGGACAGGGATCCCCCTATTCTACAATGAGCAGTTCTTC. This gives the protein CASSDGTGIPLFYNEQFF.

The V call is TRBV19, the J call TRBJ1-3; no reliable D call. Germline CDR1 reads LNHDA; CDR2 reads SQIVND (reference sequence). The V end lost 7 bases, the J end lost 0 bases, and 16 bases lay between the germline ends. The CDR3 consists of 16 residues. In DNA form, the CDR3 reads TGTGCCAGTAAGACACAGAGGACCCCCTCTGGAAACACCATATATTTT. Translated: CASKTQRTPSGNTIYF. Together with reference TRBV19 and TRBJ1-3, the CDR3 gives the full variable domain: DGGITQSPKYLFRKEGQNVTLSCEQNLNHDAMYWYRQDPGQGLRLIYYSQIVNDFQKGDIAEGYSVSREKKESFPLTVTSAQKNPTAFYLCASKTQRTPSGNTIYFGEGSWLTVV.

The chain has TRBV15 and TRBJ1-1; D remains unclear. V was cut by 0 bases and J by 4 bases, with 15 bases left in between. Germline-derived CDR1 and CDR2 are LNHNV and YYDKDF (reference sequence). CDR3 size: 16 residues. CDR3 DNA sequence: TGTGCCACCAGCAGAGATCATATTGAGGGAGGCACTGAAGCTTTCTTT. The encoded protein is CATSRDHIEGGTEAFF.

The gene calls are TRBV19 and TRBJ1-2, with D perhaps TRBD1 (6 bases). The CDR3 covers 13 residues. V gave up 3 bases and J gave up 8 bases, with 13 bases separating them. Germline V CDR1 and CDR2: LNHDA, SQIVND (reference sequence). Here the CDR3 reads CASSIGQRTGYTF. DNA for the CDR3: TGTGCCAGTAGTATCGGACAGAGGACAGGCTACACCTTC.

CDR3 amino acids: CASSADGGSGEQYF. The CDR3 nucleotides are TGTGCCAGCAGCGCAGACGGGGGGTCGGGTGAGCAGTACTTC. This sequence joins TRBV11-3 and TRBJ2-7, with 7 bases identical to TRBD2. Germline V gene sequence: CDR1 SGHNT, CDR2 YENEEA. Trimming took 5 bases from V and 7 from J; bases not matched to a gene: 11. The length of the CDR3 is 14 residues.

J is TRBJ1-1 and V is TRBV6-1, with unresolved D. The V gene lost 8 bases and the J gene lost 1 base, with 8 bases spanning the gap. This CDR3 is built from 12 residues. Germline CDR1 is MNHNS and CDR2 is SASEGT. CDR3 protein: CASGGWNTEAFF. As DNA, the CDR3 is TGTGCCAGCGGAGGGTGGAACACTGAAGCTTTCTTT.

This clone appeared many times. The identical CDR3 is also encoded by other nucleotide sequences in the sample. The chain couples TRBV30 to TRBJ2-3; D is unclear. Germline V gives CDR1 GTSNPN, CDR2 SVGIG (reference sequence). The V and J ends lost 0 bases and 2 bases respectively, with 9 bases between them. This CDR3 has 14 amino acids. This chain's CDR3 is CAWSVAGYTDTQYF. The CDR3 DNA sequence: TGTGCCTGGAGTGTGGCCGGATACACAGATACGCAGTATTTT.